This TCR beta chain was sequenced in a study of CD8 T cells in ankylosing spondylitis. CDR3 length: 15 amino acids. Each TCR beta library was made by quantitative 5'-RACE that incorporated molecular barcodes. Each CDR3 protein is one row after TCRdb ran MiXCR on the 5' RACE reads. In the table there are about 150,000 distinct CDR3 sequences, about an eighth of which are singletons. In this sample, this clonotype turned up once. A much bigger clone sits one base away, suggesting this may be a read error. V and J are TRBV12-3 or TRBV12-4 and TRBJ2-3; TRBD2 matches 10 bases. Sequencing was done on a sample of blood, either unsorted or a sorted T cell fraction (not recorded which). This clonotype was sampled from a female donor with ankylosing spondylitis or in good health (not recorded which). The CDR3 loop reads CTSRDERGGQDTQYF. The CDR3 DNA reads TGTACCAGCAGGGATGAGCGGGGGGGCCAAGATACGCAGTATTTT.